Following are 27 T cell receptor beta chains from one sample sequenced in a study of control samples from healthy donors and cancer patients. The protocol was immunoSEQ multiplex PCR, while the TCRdb copy is restricted to in-frame clones and leaves out a portion. The sample contains tens of thousands of clones, more than 90% of which appear only once. Sequences were obtained from PBMCs. The receptors were sampled from a man aged 40-49 years with colorectal cancer.

This rearrangement joins TRBV4-1 to TRBJ1-1; no clear D gene. This CDR3 is built from 14 residues. The V end was cut by 0 bases, the J end by 1 base, with 6 bases between. Germline CDR1 MGHRA, CDR2 YSYEKL. CDR3 coding DNA: TGCGCCAGCAGCCAAGAAGGTGGGAACACTGAAGCTTTCTTT. This gives the protein CASSQEGGNTEAFF.

The rearrangement joins TRBV5-4 to TRBJ2-5; the match to TRBD2 covers 11 bases. The CDR3 has 17 residues. Looked up from germline, CDR1 is SGHNT and CDR2 is YYREEE (reference sequence). V lost 3 bases to trimming and J lost 2 bases; unmatched junction nucleotides: 9. In nucleotides, the CDR3 is TGTGCCAGCAGCTCCGGGCTAGCGGGGGGTATACAAGAGACCCAGTACTTC. It yields the protein CASSSGLAGGIQETQYF.

The CDR3: CASSLQRNTEAFF. CDR3 nucleotides: TGTGCCAGCAGCTTACAGAGGAACACTGAAGCTTTCTTT. The V call is TRBV7-6, the J call TRBJ1-1, with D unresolved. The CDR3 totals 13 residues. Germline V CDR1 and CDR2: SGHVS, FNYEAQ. The germline V and J ends were trimmed by 2 bases and 1 base, with 5 bases remaining between them.

The CDR3 nucleotides are TGCAGCGTTGTGGAGCGGGGGGTTACGAGCTCCTACAATGAGCAGTTCTTC. Protein product: CSVVERGVTSSYNEQFF. The chain recombines TRBV29-1 with TRBJ2-1; 9 nucleotides line up with TRBD2. The CDR3 is 17 amino acids. The J segment lost 0 bases and the V segment lost 4 bases, leaving 10 bases of the junction unmatched. Germline lookup yields CDR1 SQVTM and CDR2 ANQGSEA.

The V gene is TRBV10-3, the J gene TRBJ1-1; possibly TRBD1 for D (6 bases). Germline V gene sequence: CDR1 ENHRY, CDR2 SYGVKD. V was clipped by 11 bases and J by 3 bases, with 13 bases between them. The length of the CDR3 is 12 residues. Here the CDR3 reads CAVRWGHTEAFF. For the CDR3, the DNA is TGTGCCGTTCGCTGGGGGCACACTGAAGCTTTCTTT.

This chain links TRBV19 with TRBJ2-7; 9 bases align to TRBD1. The CDR3 sequence is 14 residues long. The ends lost 5 bases at V and 5 bases at J; junction bases unmatched: 7. Germline CDR1 LNHDA, CDR2 SQIVND (reference sequence). The CDR3 is CASSSGTGTNEQYF. Here the CDR3 DNA reads TGTGCCAGTAGTTCCGGGACAGGGACCAACGAGCAGTACTTC.

The V gene is TRBV4-2, the J gene TRBJ2-2; 8 bases line up with TRBD2. This CDR3 comprises 18 residues. V shed 0 bases, J shed 2 bases, and the junction held 8 bases outside the gene matches. The germline gives CDR1 LGHNA, CDR2 YNFKEQ. Here the CDR3 DNA reads TGTGCCAGCAGCCAAGAGAAGGGCGCGGGGGGTAACACCGGGGAGCTGTTTTTT. Translation: CASSQEKGAGGNTGELFF.

This chain joins TRBV2 and TRBJ2-2; D gene ambiguous. Germline V gene data show CDR1 as SNHLY and CDR2 as FYNNEI. Trimming removed 8 bases at V and 8 bases at J, with 12 bases between. The CDR3 contains 12 residues. DNA of the CDR3: TGTGCCAGCTCCAGCCCGACGGGGGAGCTGTTTTTT. Its translation: CASSSPTGELFF.

This clone was seen a few times. The CDR3 DNA follows: TGTGCCAGCAGCCAAAGGACAGTCACAGATACGCAGTATTTT. This encodes CASSQRTVTDTQYF. This sequence joins TRBV3-1 (or the pseudogene TRBV3-2) and TRBJ2-3; a possible D gene is TRBD1 (6 bases). In germline, CDR1 is LGHDT, CDR2 YNNKEL (reference sequence). V lost 2 bases and J 2 bases, leaving 8 bases between the germline ends. This CDR3 is built from 14 residues.

V usage is TRBV18 and J usage is TRBJ1-1; D is undetermined. In germline, CDR1 is KGHSH, CDR2 LQKENI. Trimming pared 4 bases from V and 5 bases from J, leaving 17 bases between. This CDR3 is 15 amino acids long. CDR3 region: CASSRTDTSGTEAFF. CDR3 coding DNA: TGTGCCAGCTCACGCACCGATACTTCAGGTACTGAAGCTTTCTTT. The full variable domain, rest sourced from reference TRBV18 and TRBJ1-1, is NAGVMQNPRHLVRRRGQEARLRCSPMKGHSHVYWYRQLPEEGLKFMVYLQKENIIDESGMPKERFSAEFPKEGPSILRIQQVVRGDSAAYFCASSRTDTSGTEAFFGQGTRLTVV.

Worth noting for this clone: At one end, the junction sequence differs from germline, possibly due to a read error. V gene TRBV18 combines with J gene TRBJ1-3; D ambiguous. Germline loops: CDR1 KGHSH, CDR2 LQKENI. There are 15 residues in the CDR3. The chain's CDR3 is CASAHDTGSGSTIYF. The CDR3 DNA sequence: TGTGCCAGCGCTCACGATACCGGCAGTGGAAGCACCATATATTTT.

This chain joins TRBV14 and TRBJ2-1, with a weak D call TRBD2 (7 bases). The V end lost 6 bases, the J end lost 2 bases, and 14 bases lay between the germline ends. CDR1 SGHDN and CDR2 FVKESK come from the germline V gene. The CDR3 runs 15 residues. CDR3 amino acids: CASSNRGGPYNEQFF. The CDR3 DNA reads TGTGCCAGCAGTAATAGGGGGGGCCCCTACAATGAGCAGTTCTTC.

The rearrangement joins TRBV12-5 to TRBJ2-7, with a tentative D call TRBD2 (7 bases). This CDR3 is built from 17 residues. Germline CDR1 and CDR2: LGHNT and FRNRAP. Trimming left V 5 bases short and J 3 bases short, with 23 bases between. CDR3 protein: CASGHPGGPRRHYEQYF. Here the CDR3 DNA reads TGTGCTAGTGGTCACCCCGGGGGGCCGCGCCGACACTACGAGCAGTACTTC.

The V and J genes are TRBV11-2 and TRBJ2-7; TRBD1 matches at 12 bases. Trimming took 5 bases from V and 5 from J; bases not matched to a gene: 7. From germline, CDR1 is SGHAT and CDR2 FQNNGV. This CDR3 contains 15 residues. The CDR3 region is CASSRRGTGGDEQYF. The DNA of the CDR3 is TGTGCCAGCAGCCGCAGGGGGACAGGGGGCGACGAGCAGTACTTC.

The chain combines TRBV4-3 with TRBJ2-1; 9 nucleotides align to TRBD2. The CDR3 is 17 residues long. Germline assignment: CDR1 LGHNA and CDR2 YSLEER. The junction had 5 bases not matched to a gene; V was cut back by 0 bases and J by 2 bases. The DNA for the CDR3 is TGCGCCAGCAGCCAAGACGCTTCTAGCGGGGCCTACAATGAGCAGTTCTTC. This gives the protein CASSQDASSGAYNEQFF.

The chain couples TRBV19 to TRBJ1-6; D uncertain. Trimming cost V 5 bases and J 11 bases, with 13 bases left between them. The CDR3 length is 13 residues. The germline CDR1 and CDR2 sequences are LNHDA and SQIVND (reference sequence). The CDR3 DNA is TGTGCCAGTAGTCCGTCAGTTGTCGCACCCCTCCACTTT. Encoded protein: CASSPSVVAPLHF.

A single count supports this clone. The V call is TRBV6-6, the J call TRBJ2-3; perhaps TRBD1 as D (6 bases). The CDR3 consists of 15 residues. Germline CDR1 is MNHNY and CDR2 is SVGAGI (reference sequence). Trimming stripped 3 bases from V and 1 base from J, with 11 bases between. The CDR3 loop reads CASSYLGGGTDTQYF. In DNA, the CDR3 is TGTGCCAGCAGTTATTTAGGGGGTGGCACAGATACGCAGTATTTT.

This chain connects TRBV5-1 to TRBJ2-2; possibly TRBD1 for D (6 bases). This CDR3 region has 15 residues. Trimming stripped 0 bases from V and 6 bases from J, with 12 bases between. Germline V gene sequence: CDR1 SGHRS, CDR2 YFSETQ. For the CDR3, the DNA is TGCGCCAGCAGCTTGGGGTATCAGGGGTCCGGGGAGCTGTTTTTT. This encodes CASSLGYQGSGELFF. Complete variable domain (other parts from reference TRBV5-1 and TRBJ2-2): KAGVTQTPRYLIKTRGQQVTLSCSPISGHRSVSWYQQTPGQGLQFLFEYFSETQRNKGNFPGRFSGRQFSNSRSEMNVSTLELGDSALYLCASSLGYQGSGELFFGEGSRLTVL.

This sequence joins TRBV7-9 and TRBJ2-7; D is undetermined. Germline V CDR1 and CDR2: SEHNR, FQNEAQ (reference sequence). Trimming removed 3 bases at V and 3 bases at J, with 9 bases between. This CDR3 region has 13 residues. DNA of the CDR3: TGTGCCAGCAGCTTCGGTGGAAGCTACGAGCAGTACTTC. This codes for CASSFGGSYEQYF.

The chain joins TRBV7-9 to TRBJ1-6; D perhaps matches TRBD1 (5 bases). CDR1 and CDR2 from the germline V gene are SEHNR and FQNEAQ (reference sequence). Trimming shortened V by 5 bases and J by 7 bases, and 15 bases separated the two germline ends. The CDR3 has 15 amino acids. CDR3 bases: TGTGCCAGCAGCCTGGGGTCAGGGAGCAATTCACCCCTCCACTTT. Its translation: CASSLGSGSNSPLHF.

The chain is built from TRBV7-2 and TRBJ1-5; TRBD1 aligns across 9 bases. The CDR3 has 15 residues. Trimming removed 5 bases from V and 6 bases from J; junction bases left unmatched: 8. CDR1 and CDR2 (germline): SGHTA, FQGNSA. CDR3 sequence (DNA): TGTGCCAGCAGCGAGGCCACAGGGGGCTCTCAGCCCCAGCATTTT. Amino acid sequence: CASSEATGGSQPQHF.

This clone was found a few times. The V and J genes are TRBV7-2 and TRBJ2-1; D call uncertain. Trimming took 8 bases from V and 0 from J, leaving 14 bases between them. The CDR3 covers 15 residues. Germline V CDR1 and CDR2: SGHTA, FQGNSA. The CDR3 sequence is CASQRTVTSYNEQFF. CDR3 DNA: TGTGCCAGCCAAAGAACGGTTACCTCCTACAATGAGCAGTTCTTC.

The rearrangement uses TRBV18 and TRBJ1-6; 7 positions match TRBD1. Germline V gene sequence: CDR1 KGHSH, CDR2 LQKENI. This CDR3 is built from 16 residues. Losses at the gene ends were 3 bases for V and 10 bases for J; bases not matched to a gene: 12. The CDR3 sequence is CASSPAGGGQGSPLHF. For the CDR3, the DNA is TGTGCCAGCTCACCCGCAGGGGGGGGGCAAGGGTCACCCCTCCACTTT.

The chain is built from TRBV27 and TRBJ2-1; the match to TRBD2 covers 9 bases. Trimming took 4 bases from V and 5 from J; bases not matched to a gene: 9. This CDR3 is 16 amino acids long. Per the germline V gene, CDR1 is MNHEY and CDR2 is SMNVEV (reference sequence). Here the CDR3 reads CASSYLAGAHHNEQFF. The DNA for the CDR3 is TGTGCCAGCAGTTACTTAGCGGGGGCGCATCACAATGAGCAGTTCTTC.

V usage is TRBV5-1 and J usage is TRBJ2-1, with 8 bases matching TRBD1. Germline V lookup: CDR1 SGHRS, CDR2 YFSETQ. The CDR3 sequence is 16 residues long. With V trimmed by 2 bases and J by 8 bases, 12 bases remained unmatched. CDR3 amino acids: CASSFGGQGARDEQFF. The CDR3 DNA is TGCGCCAGCAGCTTCGGCGGGCAGGGGGCACGGGATGAGCAGTTCTTC.

This clone was detected once. This sequence joins TRBV5-4 and TRBJ1-2, with D perhaps TRBD1 (5 bases). The CDR3 length is 14 residues. CDR1 is SGHNT and CDR2 is YYREEE in the germline V gene (reference sequence). V lost 0 bases to trimming and J lost 3 bases, with 9 bases between them. CDR3 loop: CASSLGQQDYGYTF. The CDR3 nucleotides are TGTGCCAGCAGCTTGGGACAGCAAGACTATGGCTACACCTTC.

The chain has TRBV6-6 and TRBJ2-3; D perhaps matches TRBD1 (6 bases). Trimming took off 4 bases at V and 4 bases at J, with 9 bases between the two ends. There are 13 residues in the CDR3. CDR1 and CDR2 (germline): MNHNY, SVGAGI (reference sequence). CDR3 region: CASSSWGPDTQYF. In DNA form, the CDR3 reads TGTGCCAGCAGTTCTTGGGGGCCAGATACGCAGTATTTT.